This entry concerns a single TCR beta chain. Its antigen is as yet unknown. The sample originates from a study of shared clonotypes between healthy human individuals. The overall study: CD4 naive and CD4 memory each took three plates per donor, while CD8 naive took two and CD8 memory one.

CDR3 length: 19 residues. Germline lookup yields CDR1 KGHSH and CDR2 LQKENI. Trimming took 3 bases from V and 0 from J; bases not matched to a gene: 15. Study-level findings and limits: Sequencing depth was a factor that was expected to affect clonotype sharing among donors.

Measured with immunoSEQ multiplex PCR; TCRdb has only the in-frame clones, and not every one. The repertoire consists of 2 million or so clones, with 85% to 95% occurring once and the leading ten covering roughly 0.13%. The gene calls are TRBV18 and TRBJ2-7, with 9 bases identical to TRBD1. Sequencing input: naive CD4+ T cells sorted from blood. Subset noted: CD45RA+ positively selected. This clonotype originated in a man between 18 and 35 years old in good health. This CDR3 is CASSPGAAGRQGGSYEQYF. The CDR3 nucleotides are TGTGCCAGCTCACCCGGAGCGGCGGGTAGACAGGGGGGCTCCTACGAGCAGTACTTC.